This T cell receptor beta chain was found in a study of OX40 agonist ivuxolimab in advanced cancers. Background on the study: Patients received the agonistic anti-OX40 (CD134) antibody ivuxolimab. General study findings and limits: Low levels of normalized T-cell clonal expansion also appeared in some nonresponders.

Assay: immunoSEQ multiplex PCR; the TCRdb copy retains only in-frame clones and omits some. The data contain tens of thousands of clones, 86% of them singletons. Germline CDR1 LGHNA, CDR2 YNFKEQ. The germline V and J ends were trimmed by 0 bases and 4 bases, with 9 bases remaining between them. The CDR3 totals 15 residues. About this clone itself: Its matching antigen is unknown.

This specimen consisted of CD4+ or CD8+ T cells sorted from blood, obtained in a trial of the OX40 agonist ivuxolimab. This receptor was taken from an adult with an advanced solid tumor such as melanoma, head and neck, liver or kidney cancer. The chain carries TRBV4-2 and TRBJ2-2; TRBD2 is a possible D gene (6 bases). In DNA form, the CDR3 reads TGTGCCAGCAGCCAAGAGACTAGTTCCACCGGGGAGCTGTTTTTT. Protein sequence: CASSQETSSTGELFF.